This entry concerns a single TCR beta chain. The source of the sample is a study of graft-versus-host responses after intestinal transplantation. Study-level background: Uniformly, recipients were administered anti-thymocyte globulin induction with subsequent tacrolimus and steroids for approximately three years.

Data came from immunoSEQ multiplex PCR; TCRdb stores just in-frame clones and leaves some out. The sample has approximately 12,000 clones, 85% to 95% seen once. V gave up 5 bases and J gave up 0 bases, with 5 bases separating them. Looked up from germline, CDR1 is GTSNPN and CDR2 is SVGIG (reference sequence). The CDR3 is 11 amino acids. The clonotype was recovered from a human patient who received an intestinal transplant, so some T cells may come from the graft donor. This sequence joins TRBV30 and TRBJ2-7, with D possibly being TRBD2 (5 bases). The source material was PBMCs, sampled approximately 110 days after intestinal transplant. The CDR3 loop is CAWGSSYEQYF. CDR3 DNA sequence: TGTGCCTGGGGGAGCTCCTACGAGCAGTACTTC.